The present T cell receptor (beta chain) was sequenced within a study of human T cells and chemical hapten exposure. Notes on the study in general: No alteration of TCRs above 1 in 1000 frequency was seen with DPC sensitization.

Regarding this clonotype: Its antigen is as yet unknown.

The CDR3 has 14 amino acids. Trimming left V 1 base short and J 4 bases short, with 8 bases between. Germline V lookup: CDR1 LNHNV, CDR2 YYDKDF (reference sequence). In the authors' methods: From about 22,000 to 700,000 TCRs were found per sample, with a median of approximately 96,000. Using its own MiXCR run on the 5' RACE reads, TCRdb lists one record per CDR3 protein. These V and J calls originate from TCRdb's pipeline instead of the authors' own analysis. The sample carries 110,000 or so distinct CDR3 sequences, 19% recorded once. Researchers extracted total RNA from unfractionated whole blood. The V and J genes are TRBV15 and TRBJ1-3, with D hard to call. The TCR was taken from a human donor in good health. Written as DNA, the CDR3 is TGTGCCACCAGCAGAGGTGGATCCGGAAACACCATATATTTT. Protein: CATSRGGSGNTIYF.